This entry lists 23 T cell receptor beta chains sequenced from one sample in a study of molecular identifiers for immune sequencing clone quantification. In TCRdb, the PCR reads were re-called with MiXCR into one record per CDR3 protein. The repertoire includes 40,000 to 45,000 distinct CDR3 sequences, less than 20% of them detected once, and roughly 1% sits in the top ten. Sequencing used naive CD8+ T cells from blood, with Jurkat cell RNA spiked in. Subset: FACS-sorted CD8+CD4-CCR7+CD45RA+ naive T cells. The source is a human donor in good health. Some libraries in this study had Jurkat cell RNA spiked in.

This clonotype has a count of ten or more. The chain employs TRBV4-3 and TRBJ1-1; a weak D match, TRBD1 (5 bases). The CDR3 consists of 16 residues. The ends were cut back, 1 base at V and 1 base at J, with 13 bases in the middle. Germline assignment: CDR1 LGHNA and CDR2 YSLEER. CDR3 amino acids: CASSQGPGRPNTEAFF. The CDR3 nucleotides are TGCGCCAGCAGCCAAGGTCCGGGACGCCCGAACACTGAAGCTTTCTTT.

This clonotype was seen repeatedly, ten times or more. The chain carries TRBV6-5 and TRBJ2-7, with 7 nucleotides matching TRBD2. The length of the CDR3 is 13 residues. Losses at the gene ends were 6 bases for V and 3 bases for J; bases not matched to a gene: 5. Germline CDR1 and CDR2: MNHEY and SVGAGI. As DNA, the CDR3 is TGTGCCAGCAGCCCCGGGGAGGGCTACGAGCAGTACTTC. Its protein is CASSPGEGYEQYF.

Notes on this clonotype: One junction end disagrees with the germline gene, perhaps due to a read error. V and J are TRBV28 and TRBJ1-1; 12 bases align to TRBD1. The CDR3 extends over 15 amino acids. CDR1 and CDR2 (germline): MDHEN, SYDVKM. The CDR3 reads CASSLRGGTGGEALF. For the CDR3, the DNA is TGTGCCAGCAGTTTAAGGGGGGGGACAGGGGGCGAAGCTCTCTTT.

This clonotype was picked up many times. The chain employs TRBV21-1 and TRBJ2-3; the listed D gene, TRBD2, was not tested against the DNA. TRBV21-1 is designated a pseudogene. CDR3 size: 19 residues. In DNA form, the CDR3 reads TGTGCCAGCAGCACAAGCGGTGAGCGGGGGGGCCGAAGCACAGATACGCAGTATTTT. Translating it yields CASSTSGERGGRSTDTQYF.

This clonotype was seen many times. The CDR3 spells CSVEGETQYF. CDR3 in DNA: TGCAGCGTTGAAGGGGAGACCCAGTACTTC. The V gene is TRBV29-1, the J gene TRBJ2-5; D call uncertain. The CDR3 sequence is 10 residues long. CDR1 and CDR2 (germline): SQVTM, ANQGSEA. V was cut by 1 base and J by 5 bases, with 2 bases left in between. Full variable domain (outside the CDR3, taken from reference TRBV29-1 and TRBJ2-5): SAVISQKPSRDICQRGTSLTIQCQVDSQVTMMFWYRQQPGQSLTLIATANQGSEATYESGFVIDKFPISRPNLTFSTLTVSNMSPEDSSIYLCSVEGETQYFGPGTRLLVL.

This clonotype came up many times. The V gene is TRBV7-9, the J gene TRBJ2-5; D not resolved. Deletions cut 3 bases from V and 2 bases from J, with 13 bases between. CDR1 is SEHNR and CDR2 is FQNEAQ in the germline V gene (reference sequence). The CDR3 covers 15 residues. The CDR3 DNA is TGTGCCAGCAGCTTGATACTCGGTACACAAGAGACCCAGTACTTC. It is translated as CASSLILGTQETQYF. Variable domain in full (rest from reference TRBV7-9 and TRBJ2-5): DTGVSQNPRHKITKRGQNVTFRCDPISEHNRLYWYRQTLGQGPEFLTYFQNEAQLEKSRLLSDRFSAERPKGSFSTLEIQRTEQGDSAMYLCASSLILGTQETQYFGPGTRLLVL.

Ten or more counts support this clonotype. The gene calls are TRBV29-1 and TRBJ2-2, with D hard to call. Between the trimmed V and J ends, which lost 5 bases and 1 base, there was a span of 8 bases. The CDR3 spans 13 residues. Per the germline V gene, CDR1 is SQVTM and CDR2 is ANQGSEA. CDR3 nucleotide sequence: TGCAGCGTTCCCAAACTGAACACCGGGGAGCTGTTTTTT. It codes for CSVPKLNTGELFF.

This clonotype occurred many times. This chain uses TRBV20-1 with TRBJ1-2; no reliable D call. The CDR3 runs 13 residues. The germline V gene encodes CDR1 DFQATT and CDR2 SNEGSKA (reference sequence). V lost 7 bases and J lost 5, with 17 bases in between. The CDR3 protein is CSGSLGFGYGYTF. The DNA for the CDR3 is TGCAGTGGCAGTCTGGGTTTTGGGTATGGCTACACCTTC.

The table lists this clonotype with many counts. The chain recombines TRBV10-3 with TRBJ1-5, with D possibly TRBD1 on 5 matching bases. There are 15 residues in the CDR3. CDR1 ENHRY and CDR2 SYGVKD come from the germline V gene. The V end was cut by 3 bases, the J end by 3 bases, with 12 bases between. CDR3 in DNA: TGTGCCATCAGTGATCCCGGGACCGTCAATCAGCCCCAGCATTTT. Translated: CAISDPGTVNQPQHF.

The table lists this clonotype with many counts. The chain is built from TRBV20-1 and TRBJ2-2; either TRBD1 or TRBD2 may fit D (6 bases each). The V gene lost 6 bases and the J gene lost 4 bases, with 15 bases spanning the gap. Germline-derived CDR1 and CDR2 are DFQATT and SNEGSKA (reference sequence). This CDR3 contains 14 residues. The CDR3 DNA is TGCAGTGCGAAAATAGGGGGGCTCACCGGGGAGCTGTTTTTT. Its translation: CSAKIGGLTGELFF.

To note about this clonotype: One end of the junction varies from germline; a read error may be responsible. The chain uses TRBV12-3 or TRBV12-4 and TRBJ2-3, with D tentatively TRBD2 (6 bases). The CDR3 consists of 14 residues. This CDR3 reads CASSLGSGTDTQYF. The CDR3 coding sequence is TGCGCCAGCAGTTTAGGGAGCGGGACAGATACGCAGTATTTT.

This clonotype was recorded at least ten times. The chain combines TRBV12-3 or TRBV12-4 with TRBJ2-5, with D possibly TRBD1 on 6 matching bases. V lost 3 bases, J lost 0 bases, and 20 bases lay in between. CDR3 length equals 18 residues. Written as DNA, the CDR3 is TGTGCCAGCAGTTTTTCAGGCAGGGGACCCGAAAACCAAGAGACCCAGTACTTC. Encoded protein: CASSFSGRGPENQETQYF.

This clonotype has ten or more counts. This chain uses TRBV10-2 with TRBJ2-7; the match to TRBD2 covers 13 bases. The length of the CDR3 is 19 residues. V was clipped by 5 bases and J by 1 base; unmatched bases: 14. CDR1 is WSHSY and CDR2 is SAAADI in the germline V gene. The CDR3 coding sequence is TGCGCCAGCAGTCCGATACCGGGACTAGCGGGATCTCTATCCTACGAGCAGTACTTC. Its translation is CASSPIPGLAGSLSYEQYF.

This clonotype was picked up a small number of times. This chain uses TRBV5-6 with TRBJ2-7; no firm D call. This CDR3 comprises 14 residues. CDR1 and CDR2 from the germline V gene are SGHDT and YYEEEE. V lost 5 bases and J lost 2, with 14 bases in between. The CDR3: CASSRDGVTYEQYF. CDR3 in DNA: TGTGCCAGCAGTAGAGACGGAGTTACCTACGAGCAGTACTTC.

This clonotype was seen at least ten times. The CDR3 DNA reads as TGCGCCAGCAGTCAGAGGGCCAAGGGCCAAGAGACCCAGTACTTC. It specifies CASSQRAKGQETQYF. The chain carries TRBV23-1 and TRBJ2-5; the D gene is possibly TRBD2 (5 bases). TRBV23-1 counts as an open reading frame of uncertain function. V was shortened by 3 bases and J by 1 base, with 12 bases between the two germline ends. CDR3 length: 15 residues.

This clonotype came up many times. The chain recombines TRBV7-2 with TRBJ2-3, with TRBD1 as a possible D gene (6 bases). V gave up 5 bases and J gave up 2 bases, with 17 bases separating them. CDR3 length: 16 residues. From germline, CDR1 is SGHTA and CDR2 FQGNSA. The CDR3 DNA sequence: TGTGCCAGCAGCATACTAACAGGGCCATCCACAGATACGCAGTATTTT. Its translation is CASSILTGPSTDTQYF.

This clonotype was counted many times. The chain is built from TRBV6-5 and TRBJ2-3, with 8 bases matching TRBD1. The CDR3 length is 15 residues. The ends lost 3 bases at V and 4 bases at J; junction bases unmatched: 6. From germline, CDR1 is MNHEY and CDR2 SVGAGI. CDR3 in amino acids: CASSYCTGGSDTQYF. As DNA, the CDR3 is TGTGCCAGCAGTTATTGTACAGGGGGATCAGATACGCAGTATTTT.

This clonotype has a count of ten or more. The rearrangement links TRBV6-5 to TRBJ2-7, with D perhaps TRBD1 (5 bases). V lost 7 bases and J 4 bases, leaving 11 bases between the germline ends. The CDR3 runs 12 residues. Germline CDR1 reads MNHEY; CDR2 reads SVGAGI. CDR3 nucleotide sequence: TGTGCCAGCAAAATACAGGAATACGAGCAGTACTTC. It is translated as CASKIQEYEQYF.

In this sample, this clonotype turned up many times. The chain carries TRBV27 and TRBJ1-1; TRBD1 matches 8 bases. The CDR3 has 14 amino acids. Per germline, CDR1 MNHEY and CDR2 SMNVEV (reference sequence). V shed 8 bases and J 1 base; nucleotides not matched to a gene: 6. The CDR3 bases are TGTGCCAGCCAAAGCGGACAGGGGAACACTGAAGCTTTCTTT. Translating gives CASQSGQGNTEAFF.

This clonotype was seen at least ten times. The J gene is TRBJ2-3, the V gene TRBV4-3; D assignment may be TRBD1 or TRBD2 (5 bases each). Germline CDR1 LGHNA, CDR2 YSLEER. Trimming pared 0 bases from V and 6 bases from J, leaving 10 bases between. CDR3 length: 14 amino acids. The CDR3 spells CASSQDFRGDTQYF. CDR3 bases: TGCGCCAGCAGCCAAGATTTTCGGGGCGATACGCAGTATTTT.

This clonotype was seen repeatedly, ten times or more. CDR3 region: CASSFGLVDAGELFF. The CDR3 DNA follows: TGTGCCAGCAGTTTCGGACTAGTAGACGCCGGGGAGCTGTTTTTT. This chain connects TRBV5-4 to TRBJ2-2; 7 nucleotides line up with TRBD2. There are 15 residues in the CDR3. Germline loops: CDR1 SGHNT, CDR2 YYREEE (reference sequence). The junction had 10 bases not matched to a gene; V was cut back by 5 bases and J by 6 bases. Based on the CDR3 plus reference TRBV5-4 and TRBJ2-2, the full variable domain is ETGVTQSPTHLIKTRGQQVTLRCSSQSGHNTVSWYQQALGQGPQFIFQYYREEENGRGNFPPRFSGLQFPNYSSELNVNALELDDSALYLCASSFGLVDAGELFFGEGSRLTVL.

This clonotype has a count of ten or more. The chain has TRBV7-9 and TRBJ1-2; tentatively, D is TRBD1 (6 bases). The CDR3 covers 14 residues. Trimming left V 5 bases short and J 6 bases short, with 16 bases between. Germline V gene sequence: CDR1 SEHNR, CDR2 FQNEAQ (reference sequence). This CDR3 is CASSLGSTGHGYTF. The CDR3 DNA reads as TGTGCCAGCAGCCTAGGATCGACAGGTCATGGCTACACCTTC.

There are many counts of this clonotype. This rearrangement joins TRBV27 to TRBJ1-1, with D unclear. The length of the CDR3 is 13 residues. CDR1 is MNHEY, CDR2 SMNVEV, per germline (reference sequence). The V end was cut by 5 bases, the J end by 1 base, with 8 bases between. The CDR3 sequence: CASSITPNTEAFF. The CDR3 DNA reads as TGTGCCAGCAGTATCACTCCGAACACTGAAGCTTTCTTT.